This T cell receptor (beta chain) was found in a study of OX40 agonist ivuxolimab in advanced cancers. From germline, CDR1 is MNHEY and CDR2 SVGAGI. CDR3 length: 14 residues. The V end was cut by 3 bases, the J end by 4 bases, with 12 bases between. TCRdb's table, derived via immunoSEQ multiplex PCR, lists solely in-frame clones and lacks some. The sample comprises fewer than 65,000 clones, almost 90% of which are singletons, and roughly 4.8% rests with the top ten. The chain couples TRBV6-5 to TRBJ1-1, with D possibly being TRBD1 (6 bases). The sample in question was CD4+ or CD8+ T cells sorted from blood, obtained in a trial of the OX40 agonist ivuxolimab. This TCR came from an adult with an advanced solid tumor such as melanoma, head and neck, liver or kidney cancer. The CDR3, as DNA: TGTGCCAGCAGTTATAGGGAAGGGGGCACTGAAGCTTTCTTT. Its translation is CASSYREGGTEAFF.